The source of this T cell receptor beta chain is a study of CD8 T cells in ankylosing spondylitis. In TCRdb, the 5' RACE reads were re-called with MiXCR into one record per CDR3 protein. The table includes some 150,000 distinct CDR3 sequences, more than 9.5% detected once. This clonotype was seen many times. Its matching antigen is unknown. Study results and limitations: CD8+ disease-linked clones were present at relatively low frequencies in blood.

This CDR3 comprises 15 residues. J was trimmed by 0 bases and V by 3 bases; bases with no gene match: 5. Germline assignment: CDR1 KGHSH and CDR2 LQKENI. J is TRBJ2-7 and V is TRBV18, with TRBD2 matching over 7 bases. Sequencing was performed on blood, either unsorted or a sorted T cell fraction (not recorded which). This receptor was obtained from a female donor with ankylosing spondylitis or in good health (not recorded which). This CDR3 reads CASSPGGTSSYEQYF. The DNA of the CDR3 is TGTGCCAGCTCACCGGGGGGGACGAGCTCCTACGAGCAGTACTTC. The full variable domain, rest sourced from reference TRBV18 and TRBJ2-7, is NAGVMQNPRHLVRRRGQEARLRCSPMKGHSHVYWYRQLPEEGLKFMVYLQKENIIDESGMPKERFSAEFPKEGPSILRIQQVVRGDSAAYFCASSPGGTSSYEQYFGPGTRLTVT.